This record covers a single T cell receptor beta chain. Its target is not known. The CDR3 runs to 15 residues. Germline CDR1 reads LGHNA; CDR2 reads YNFKEQ. V shed 0 bases and J 5 bases; nucleotides not matched to a gene: 4. The data stem from a study of T cell responses to AZD1222 COVID-19 vaccine. Turning to the study itself: Pooling of second doses given at about 4 or about 12 weeks was done. Study-level results: Targeting of unmutated variant regions was reportedly seen in nearly half of spike-specific TCRs. The span of vaccine-associated CD4 TCRs extended across spike, with dominance at 160-218 and 743-854.

The table came from immunoSEQ multiplex PCR; TCRdb's copy has only in-frame clones and leaves some out. This sample carries more than 95,000 clones, around 89% of them seen once, and the ten largest clones take roughly 4.5%. The starting material was peripheral blood, obtained on day 0 of AZD1222 vaccination. The sequence derives from an adult in good health. The genes are TRBV4-2 and TRBJ1-5; 7 bases align to TRBD1. DNA for the CDR3: TGTGCCAGCAGCCAAGAGTGGACAGGAGATCAGCCCCAGCATTTT. Its translation: CASSQEWTGDQPQHF.